The 22 T cell receptor beta chains below were found in one sample sequenced in a study of blood T cell repertoires in COVID-19. The repertoire was sequenced with immunoSEQ multiplex PCR; TCRdb's copy has only in-frame clones and lacks some. Counted here are 110,000 or so clones, approximately 80% occurring once; the ten biggest clones make up 7.5% to 10%. Input material: peripheral blood. All receptors come from a woman aged 40-49 years with acute or convalescent COVID-19.

This clone was counted a few times. This CDR3 reads CASSPAGGANEKLFF. The CDR3 DNA reads as TGTGCCAGCTCACCAGCCGGGGGTGCTAATGAAAAACTGTTTTTT. The V and J genes are TRBV18 and TRBJ1-4; D might be TRBD1 (5 bases). Germline V CDR1 and CDR2: KGHSH, LQKENI. The CDR3 has 15 residues. V shed 2 bases and J shed 3 bases, with 10 bases lying between them.

The CDR3 region is CAISPSGGDYEQYF. The CDR3 bases are TGTGCCATCAGTCCTAGCGGGGGGGACTACGAGCAGTACTTC. The chain uses TRBV10-3 and TRBJ2-7; 12 nucleotides line up with TRBD2. V lost 5 bases to trimming and J lost 3 bases; unmatched junction nucleotides: 2. Germline CDR1 reads ENHRY; CDR2 reads SYGVKD. The CDR3 is 14 amino acids.

This clone was picked up one time. This rearrangement joins TRBV18 to TRBJ1-6, with D uncertain. V lost 4 bases, J lost 5 bases, and 9 bases lay in between. The germline gives CDR1 KGHSH, CDR2 LQKENI. This CDR3 is built from 14 residues. Written as DNA, the CDR3 is TGTGCCAGCTCACTTGACTCAAATAATTCACCCCTCCACTTT. Translating gives CASSLDSNNSPLHF. Full variable domain (rest looked up from reference TRBV18 and TRBJ1-6): NAGVMQNPRHLVRRRGQEARLRCSPMKGHSHVYWYRQLPEEGLKFMVYLQKENIIDESGMPKERFSAEFPKEGPSILRIQQVVRGDSAAYFCASSLDSNNSPLHFGNGTRLTVT.

In regard to this clone: The sample contains more than one DNA sequence encoding this CDR3. The chain is built from TRBV6-5 and TRBJ1-4; no clear D gene. Germline V lookup: CDR1 MNHEY, CDR2 SVGAGI. This CDR3 has 14 amino acids. The V gene lost 6 bases and the J gene lost 2 bases, with 10 bases spanning the gap. The CDR3 DNA sequence: TGTGCCAGCAGCCGAGGAAGGACTAATGAAAAACTGTTTTTT. This codes for CASSRGRTNEKLFF.

V usage is TRBV19 and J usage is TRBJ2-7; TRBD2 is a possible D gene (6 bases). With 6 bases removed from V and 0 bases from J, the gap between germline ends came to 15 bases. Germline V gene sequence: CDR1 LNHDA, CDR2 SQIVND (reference sequence). The CDR3 runs 15 residues. CDR3 amino acids: CASRTSSGDSYEQYF. The CDR3 bases are TGTGCCAGTAGGACAAGTAGCGGTGACTCCTACGAGCAGTACTTC.

The J gene is TRBJ1-3, the V gene TRBV6-2 or TRBV6-3, with TRBD1 matching over 7 bases. This CDR3 is 19 amino acids long. The germline gives CDR1 MNHEY, CDR2 SVGEGT. V lost 4 bases to trimming and J lost 3 bases; unmatched junction nucleotides: 18. CDR3 in amino acids: CASSSPPGQLTAFGNTIYF. The CDR3 DNA reads as TGTGCCAGCAGTTCCCCACCGGGACAGCTGACTGCTTTTGGAAACACCATATATTTT.

The chain uses TRBV2 and TRBJ2-3, with D hard to call. V was clipped by 7 bases and J by 6 bases, with 8 bases between them. Germline lookup yields CDR1 SNHLY and CDR2 FYNNEI. The CDR3 sequence is 11 residues long. In DNA form, the CDR3 reads TGTGCCAGCACGAGATACGATACGCAGTATTTT. Protein sequence: CASTRYDTQYF.

The CDR3 coding sequence is TGTGCCAGCTCACCCCAGGGGCCGGCCACTGAAGCTTTCTTT. Its protein product is CASSPQGPATEAFF. This chain links TRBV18 with TRBJ1-1; possibly TRBD1 for D (6 bases). CDR1 is KGHSH, CDR2 LQKENI, per germline. CDR3 length equals 14 residues. The ends were cut back, 3 bases at V and 4 bases at J, with 12 bases in the middle.

This clone was seen only once. This chain links TRBV15 with TRBJ1-5; D gene unclear. This CDR3 region has 18 residues. Germline assignment: CDR1 LNHNV and CDR2 YYDKDF (reference sequence). Trimming shortened V by 3 bases and J by 1 base, and 19 bases separated the two germline ends. The CDR3, as DNA: TGTGCCACCAGCAGTCCCCGGCCGGGAAGCGGCAGCAATCAGCCCCAGCATTTT. Protein product: CATSSPRPGSGSNQPQHF.

V and J are TRBV5-6 and TRBJ1-2; D ambiguous. The CDR3 sequence is 12 residues long. Trimming left V 4 bases short and J 11 bases short, with 15 bases between. The germline V gene encodes CDR1 SGHDT and CDR2 YYEEEE. DNA for the CDR3: TGTGCCAGCAGCGACACACAACTTTCTTACACCTTC. It yields the protein CASSDTQLSYTF. The complete variable domain, with remaining parts taken from reference TRBV5-6 and TRBJ1-2, reads DAGVTQSPTHLIKTRGQQVTLRCSPKSGHDTVSWYQQALGQGPQFIFQYYEEEERQRGNFPDRFSGHQFPNYSSELNVNALLLGDSALYLCASSDTQLSYTFGSGTRLTVV.

This rearrangement joins TRBV6-5 to TRBJ2-7; TRBD1 matches at 11 bases. Per germline, CDR1 MNHEY and CDR2 SVGAGI. The CDR3 has 14 amino acids. Trimming cost V 10 bases and J 6 bases; bases outside gene matches: 11. The CDR3 spells CAIGPSGTGGEQYF. The CDR3 DNA sequence: TGTGCCATCGGGCCGTCCGGGACAGGGGGCGAGCAGTACTTC.

The rearrangement links TRBV5-4 to TRBJ2-5, with D perhaps matching TRBD1 (6 bases). Germline V CDR1 and CDR2: SGHNT, YYREEE (reference sequence). This CDR3 is built from 13 residues. Trimming removed 3 bases at V and 4 bases at J, with 10 bases between. The CDR3 loop reads CASSYTGRETQYF. DNA of the CDR3: TGTGCCAGCAGCTATACAGGGCGAGAGACCCAGTACTTC.

V and J are TRBV5-1 and TRBJ2-2, with 7 bases aligning to TRBD1. The germline CDR1 and CDR2 sequences are SGHRS and YFSETQ. Trimming removed 3 bases from V and 1 base from J; junction bases left unmatched: 6. This CDR3 has 16 amino acids. The CDR3 protein is CASSSQGPLNTGELFF. In DNA form, the CDR3 reads TGCGCCAGCAGCTCACAGGGGCCCCTGAACACCGGGGAGCTGTTTTTT.

The rearrangement joins TRBV7-6 to TRBJ2-7; 8 bases align to TRBD2. The CDR3 has 17 residues. Germline-derived CDR1 and CDR2 are SGHVS and FNYEAQ. V dropped 1 base and J dropped 3; count of bases not matched to a gene: 11. CDR3 nucleotide sequence: TGTGCCAGCAGCTTAGTTGTGGAGCGGGGGAATTTCTACGAGCAGTACTTC. Translated, it gives CASSLVVERGNFYEQYF. Filled out from reference TRBV7-6 and TRBJ2-7, the complete variable domain reads GAGVSQSPRYKVTKRGQDVALRCDPISGHVSLYWYRQALGQGPEFLTYFNYEAQQDKSGLPNDRFSAERPEGSISTLTIQRTEQRDSAMYRCASSLVVERGNFYEQYFGPGTRLTVT.

The chain combines TRBV28 with TRBJ1-1, with D maybe TRBD1 (6 bases). Germline values: CDR1 MDHEN, CDR2 SYDVKM. V dropped 2 bases and J dropped 5 bases, with 15 bases sitting between them. There are 15 residues in the CDR3. The CDR3, as DNA: TGTGCCAGCAGTTTACAGTATAAAAGGGGGACTGAAGCTTTCTTT. It codes for CASSLQYKRGTEAFF.

This clone has just one count. The sample holds other DNA sequences that translate to the same CDR3. V usage is TRBV6-2 or TRBV6-3 and J usage is TRBJ1-6; TRBD1 might be the D (5 bases). Germline V gene sequence: CDR1 MNHEY, CDR2 SVGEGT. Trimming left V 0 bases short and J 2 bases short, with 8 bases between. This CDR3 comprises 16 residues. Here the CDR3 DNA reads TGTGCCAGCAGTTACTCTCAGGGAACCTATAATTCACCCCTCCACTTT. This encodes CASSYSQGTYNSPLHF.

This clone was recorded a few times. The V gene is TRBV7-9, the J gene TRBJ1-1; TRBD1 might be the D (6 bases). The CDR3 totals 13 residues. Between the trimmed V and J ends, which lost 5 bases and 4 bases, there was a span of 11 bases. Germline loops: CDR1 SEHNR, CDR2 FQNEAQ (reference sequence). DNA of the CDR3: TGTGCCAGCAGCCCGGACAGCCCCACTGAAGCTTTCTTT. As protein: CASSPDSPTEAFF.

The V and J genes are TRBV7-8 and TRBJ2-7; 10 bases agree with TRBD1. Germline CDR1 SGHVS, CDR2 FQNEAQ. The CDR3 loop spans 17 amino acids. The V and J ends lost 2 bases and 4 bases, in that order; junction bases with no gene match: 11. The chain's CDR3 is CASSLSASGTGAYEQYF. The CDR3 DNA is TGTGCCAGCAGCTTATCCGCTTCCGGGACAGGGGCTTACGAGCAGTACTTC. The entire variable domain, with the rest obtained from reference TRBV7-8 and TRBJ2-7, is as follows: GAGVSQSPRYKVAKRGQDVALRCDPISGHVSLFWYQQALGQGPEFLTYFQNEAQLDKSGLPSDRFFAERPEGSVSTLKIQRTQQEDSAVYLCASSLSASGTGAYEQYFGPGTRLTVT.

This chain uses TRBV28 with TRBJ2-3; 7 bases are a match to TRBD2. This CDR3 is built from 15 residues. Germline loops: CDR1 MDHEN, CDR2 SYDVKM. The CDR3 protein is CASRSSGSTSDTQYF. In DNA form, the CDR3 reads TGTGCTTCCCGAAGTAGCGGGTCCACATCAGATACGCAGTATTTT.

The rearrangement uses TRBV30 and TRBJ1-1; D is unresolved. Germline CDR1 GTSNPN, CDR2 SVGIG (reference sequence). CDR3 size: 13 residues. V dropped 5 bases and J dropped 5 bases, with 15 bases sitting between them. The CDR3 loop reads CAWVTSATTEAFF. The CDR3 nucleotides are TGTGCCTGGGTGACTTCGGCGACTACTGAAGCTTTCTTT. The variable domain in full, with the rest retrieved from reference TRBV30 and TRBJ1-1, is SQTIHQWPATLVQPVGSPLSLECTVEGTSNPNLYWYRQAAGRGLQLLFYSVGIGQISSEVPQNLSASRPQDRQFILSSKKLLLSDSGFYLCAWVTSATTEAFFGQGTRLTVV.

V usage is TRBV2 and J usage is TRBJ1-4; possible D gene TRBD1, 6 bases. V was shortened by 7 bases and J by 7 bases, with 16 bases between the two germline ends. Germline values: CDR1 SNHLY, CDR2 FYNNEI. The CDR3 extends over 14 amino acids. Written as DNA, the CDR3 is TGTGCCAGCACCGGAACAACCAGGGGTGAAAAACTGTTTTTT. Translated: CASTGTTRGEKLFF.

This chain joins TRBV9 and TRBJ1-2; TRBD1 agrees at 9 bases. J was trimmed by 6 bases and V by 1 base; bases with no gene match: 7. The CDR3 spans 15 residues. From germline, CDR1 is SGDLS and CDR2 YYNGEE. In DNA form, the CDR3 reads TGTGCCAGCAGCGTATCCCTGACAGGGGGAAATGGCTACACCTTC. Translated: CASSVSLTGGNGYTF.